These T cell receptor beta chains were read from a single sample in a study of graft-versus-host responses after intestinal transplantation. No cognate antigen is known for these TCRs. Clones were sequenced by immunoSEQ multiplex PCR, and TCRdb holds only the in-frame ones, with some missing. In the table there are about 89,000 clones, 90% to 95% of which are singletons. This specimen consisted of unstimulated CD8+ T cells sorted from spleen or lymph node cells, obtained before intestinal transplant. These receptors were collected from a human donor who received an intestinal transplant. Both conserved end residues are part of each CDR3. D genes are given only for firm matches. Size is omitted from some rows. Given values are once, few, many or a class for expanded clones.

V gene	D gene	J gene	clone size	CDR3 DNA	CDR3 protein
TRBV7-8	TRBD2	TRBJ2-7	.	TGTGCCAGCAGCTTTGGACTAGGGGCCTACGAGCAGTACTTC	CASSFGLGAYEQYF
TRBV27	.	TRBJ1-1	once	TGTGCCAGCAGTTTATCGAGGGCGTCGGACGCTTTCTTT	CASSLSRASDAFF
TRBV7-2	.	TRBJ1-1	.	TGTGCCAGCAGCTTATATTTGGACATCATGAGACCTGAAGCTTTCTTT	CASSLYLDIMRPEAFF
TRBV7-2	TRBD1	TRBJ1-5	.	TGTGCCAGCAGCTCCGGACAGGTTAGCAATCAGCCCCAGCATTTT	CASSSGQVSNQPQHF
TRBV6-5	.	TRBJ2-7	few	TGTGCCAGCACGAGCTCCTACGAGCAGTACTTC	CASTSSYEQYF
TRBV15	TRBD1	TRBJ1-2	.	TGTGCCACCAGCAAACGACAGGGCGCGGGTGCGGATGGCTACACCTTC	CATSKRQGAGADGYTF
TRBV11-3	.	TRBJ2-2	.	TGTGCCAGCAGCTTAGTAGGGGGTAGGACCGGGGAGCTGTTTTTT	CASSLVGGRTGELFF
TRBV4-3	.	TRBJ2-7	.	TGCGCCAGCAGCCAAGATGCTCGGGGTCCCTCCTACGAGCAGTACTTC	CASSQDARGPSYEQYF
TRBV27	.	TRBJ1-5	.	TGTGCCAGCAGTTTAAAGGTGGCAGACAACCAGCCCCAGCATTTT	CASSLKVADNQPQHF
TRBV6-4	.	TRBJ2-3	.	TGTGCCAGCAGTGAGTATATCACAGATACGCAGTATTTT	CASSEYITDTQYF
TRBV4-3	.	TRBJ1-3	few	TGCGCCAGCAGCCAAGATCTGAGGAGCTCTGGAAACACCATATATTTT	CASSQDLRSSGNTIYF
TRBV29-1	.	TRBJ2-7	.	TGCAGCGTTGTAGGGGGGGACTCCTACGAGCAGTACTTC	CSVVGGDSYEQYF
TRBV2	.	TRBJ2-7	once	TGTGCCAGCAGTCCGGACGGGAGCTCCTACGAGCAGTACTTC	CASSPDGSSYEQYF
TRBV29-1	.	TRBJ1-2	.	TGCAGCGGCCTCAGTTCTAACTATGGCTACACCTTC	CSGLSSNYGYTF
TRBV5-1	TRBD1	TRBJ2-6	.	TGCGCCAGCAGCACGGGACAGGGCCTCTCTGGGGCCAACGTCCTGACTTTC	CASSTGQGLSGANVLTF
TRBV27	TRBD1	TRBJ1-5	.	TGTGCCAGCAGTTTACAGGGACAGGGCCAGCCCCAGCATTTT	CASSLQGQGQPQHF
TRBV15	.	TRBJ2-7	few	TGTGCCACCGCGAACTACGGGTCCAGCTCCTACGAGCAGTACTTC	CATANYGSSSYEQYF
TRBV5-1	.	TRBJ1-2	.	TGCGCCAGCAGCTTCCGGGGACTTAACTATGGCTACACCTTC	CASSFRGLNYGYTF
TRBV5-1	TRBD2	TRBJ2-7	.	TGCGCCAGCAGCTGGCCGGTAGCGGGGGGGCCGTACGAGCAGTACTTC	CASSWPVAGGPYEQYF
TRBV27	TRBD1	TRBJ1-4	.	TGTGCCAGCAGTTCTTCCGGGACAGAAGGCGCAACTAATGAAAAACTGTTTTTT	CASSSSGTEGATNEKLFF
TRBV4-3	.	TRBJ1-3	.	TGCGCCAGCAGCCAAGGCGGCAGGGTTGGAAACACCATATATTTT	CASSQGGRVGNTIYF
TRBV7-2	.	TRBJ2-2	.	TGTGCCAGCAGCCCGACAGGCATGACGAACACCGGGGAGCTGTTTTTT	CASSPTGMTNTGELFF
TRBV7-2	.	TRBJ1-5	once	TGTGCCAGCAGCCCGTTTTCAGGGGTAAGTCAGCCCCAGCATTTT	CASSPFSGVSQPQHF
TRBV19	TRBD1	TRBJ1-1	.	TGTGCCAGTGAACCGACAGGGGGCTACAACACTGAAGCTTTCTTT	CASEPTGGYNTEAFF
TRBV7-9	TRBD1	TRBJ2-7	.	TGTGCCAGCAGCCCTGGGACAGGGTACGAGCAGTACTTC	CASSPGTGYEQYF
TRBV13	.	TRBJ2-7	.	TGTGCCAGCAGCCGAAGGGGGGGGACCTCCTACGAGCAGTACTTC	CASSRRGGTSYEQYF
TRBV11-3	.	TRBJ2-5	once	TGTGCCAGCAGCTCCCCTCTGGAGACGCCTGGAGGGGGGGCCGTAGAGACCCAGTACTTC	CASSSPLETPGGGAVETQYF
TRBV7-9	.	TRBJ1-4	.	TGTGCCAGCAGCTTAGCCCGAGATGAAAAACTGTTTTTT	CASSLARDEKLFF
TRBV2	.	TRBJ2-3	once	TGTGCCAGCAGCGACGGGGGGCTCGGTAGCACAGATACGCAGTATTTT	CASSDGGLGSTDTQYF
TRBV29-1	.	TRBJ1-1	.	TGCAGCGTTGGGCTTAACACTGAAGCTTTCTTT	CSVGLNTEAFF
TRBV27	.	TRBJ2-3	.	TGTGCCAGCAATAACAGGGCTGGCACAGATACGCAGTATTTT	CASNNRAGTDTQYF
TRBV7-9	TRBD1	TRBJ1-4	.	TGTGCCAGCAGTCCTATTACGACAGGGGTAAATAAAAAACTGTTTTTT	CASSPITTGVNKKLFF
TRBV4-3	TRBD1	TRBJ1-2	.	TGCGCCAGCAGCCAAGATGTGACAGGGGGGGTGAGGGGCTACACCTTC	CASSQDVTGGVRGYTF
TRBV27	TRBD1	TRBJ1-5	once	TGTGCCAGCAGTTTCCGGACAGGGGTTCAGCCCCAGCATTTT	CASSFRTGVQPQHF
TRBV29-1	.	TRBJ2-3	.	TGCAGCGTCGACACTACAGGGCTAGATACGCAGTATTTT	CSVDTTGLDTQYF
TRBV30	.	TRBJ2-1	.	TGTGCCTGGACCCAAACGGACTCGTCGTACAATGAGCAGTTCTTC	CAWTQTDSSYNEQFF
TRBV7-9	TRBD2	TRBJ2-1	.	TGTGCCAGCAGCTTAGCACTAGCGGGGAAACCAAATGAGCAGTTCTTC	CASSLALAGKPNEQFF